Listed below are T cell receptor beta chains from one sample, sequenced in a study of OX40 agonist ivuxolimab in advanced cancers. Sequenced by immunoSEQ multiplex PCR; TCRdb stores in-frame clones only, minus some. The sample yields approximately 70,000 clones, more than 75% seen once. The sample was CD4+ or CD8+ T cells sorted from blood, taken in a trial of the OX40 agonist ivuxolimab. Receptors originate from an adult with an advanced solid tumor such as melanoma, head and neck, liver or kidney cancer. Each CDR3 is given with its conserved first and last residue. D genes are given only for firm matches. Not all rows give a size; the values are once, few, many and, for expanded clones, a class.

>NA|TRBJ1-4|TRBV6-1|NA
TGTGCCAGCAGGTTACAGGTGGGGGATGAAAAACTGTTTTTT
CASRLQVGDEKLFF
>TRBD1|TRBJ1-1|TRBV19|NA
TGTGCCAGTACCAGGACAGGCGGCACTGAAGCTTTCTTT
CASTRTGGTEAFF
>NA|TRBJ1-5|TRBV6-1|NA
TGTGCCAGCAGTGAACTTCCCCCGGGGAGCAATCAGCCCCAGCATTTT
CASSELPPGSNQPQHF
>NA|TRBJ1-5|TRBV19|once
TGTGCCAGTAGCATTCTAGTTTATGGCAATCAGCCCCAGCATTTT
CASSILVYGNQPQHF
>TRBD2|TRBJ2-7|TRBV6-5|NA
TGTGCCAGCAGAACTAGCGGCTACGAGCAGTACTTC
CASRTSGYEQYF
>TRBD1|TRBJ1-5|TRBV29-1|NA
TGCAGCGTAGGACAGGGAGATCAGCCCCAGCATTTT
CSVGQGDQPQHF
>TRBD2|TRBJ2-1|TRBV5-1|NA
TGCGCCAGCAGCTCGGGACTAGCGGGAGTCTACAATGAGCAGTTCTTC
CASSSGLAGVYNEQFF
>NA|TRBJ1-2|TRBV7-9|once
TGTGCCAGCAGCTTAGATGGGGACCGGCGCTACACCTTC
CASSLDGDRRYTF
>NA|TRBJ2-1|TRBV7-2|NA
TGTGCCAGCAGCTTAGTTGGTCCCTACAATGAGCAGTTCTTC
CASSLVGPYNEQFF
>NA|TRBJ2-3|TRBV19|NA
TGTGCCAGTAGTAGACGGGATACCTCTAGCACAGATACGCAGTATTTT
CASSRRDTSSTDTQYF
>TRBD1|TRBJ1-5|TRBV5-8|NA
TGTGCCAGCAGCCGGGGACAGATAAATCAGCCCCAGCATTTT
CASSRGQINQPQHF
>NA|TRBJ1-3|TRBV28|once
TGTGCCAGCAGTTTTAGACAGTCAAGCTCTGGAAACACCATATATTTT
CASSFRQSSSGNTIYF
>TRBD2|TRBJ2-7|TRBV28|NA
TGTGCCAGCAGTTTAAGGGTTGGGGCGGGAGTCTACGAGCAGTACTTC
CASSLRVGAGVYEQYF
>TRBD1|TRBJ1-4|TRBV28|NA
TGTGCCAGCAGTCTCCTGACAGGGAGACATGAAAAACTGTTTTTT
CASSLLTGRHEKLFF
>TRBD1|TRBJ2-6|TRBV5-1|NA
TGCGCCAGCAGCTTGCGCCGGGACAGGGAGTCTGGGGCCAACGTCCTGACTTTC
CASSLRRDRESGANVLTF
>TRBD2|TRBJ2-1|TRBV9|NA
TGTGCCAGCAGCGTAGGCTTGGCTAGCGGGAGTATGAATGAGCAGTTCTTC
CASSVGLASGSMNEQFF
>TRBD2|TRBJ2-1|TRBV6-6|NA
TGTGCCAGCAGTTACCTAGCGGTCGATGAGCAGTTCTTC
CASSYLAVDEQFF
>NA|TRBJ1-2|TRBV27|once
TGTGCCAGCACCCAACCTGGGGGATTCGGCTACACCTTC
CASTQPGGFGYTF
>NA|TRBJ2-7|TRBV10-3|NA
TGTGCCATCAAATTCGACGCCGCTGGGTACGAGCAGTACTTC
CAIKFDAAGYEQYF
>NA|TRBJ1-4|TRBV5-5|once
TGTGCCAGCAGCTTCGGGCTCTTCAGCGAAAAACTGTTTTTT
CASSFGLFSEKLFF
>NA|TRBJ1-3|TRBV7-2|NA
TGTGCCAGCAGCTTAGGTGCGGCCCACTCTGGAAACACCATATATTTT
CASSLGAAHSGNTIYF
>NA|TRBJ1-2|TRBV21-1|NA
TGTGCCAGCAGCAAAACCGCCAGGACCTCGTATGGCTACACCTTC
CASSKTARTSYGYTF
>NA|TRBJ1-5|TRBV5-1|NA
TGCGCCAGCAGCGTGGACAGCAATCAGCCCCAGCATTTT
CASSVDSNQPQHF
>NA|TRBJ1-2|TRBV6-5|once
TGTGCCAGCAGTTACGACGGCGGGGGTCGCCGTCTGGGCTACACCTTC
CASSYDGGGRRLGYTF
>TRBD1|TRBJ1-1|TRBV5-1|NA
TGCGCCAGCAACCCCCGGGGACAGTTTTCCTCGGAGGACACTGAAGCTTTCTTT
CASNPRGQFSSEDTEAFF
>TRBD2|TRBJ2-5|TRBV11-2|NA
TGTGCCAGCAGCTTGGGCATACTAGCGGGAGGCGGGGAGACCCAGTACTTC
CASSLGILAGGGETQYF
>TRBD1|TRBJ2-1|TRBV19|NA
TGTGCCAGTAGTATAACCCAGGGGGCTTATAATGAGCAGTTCTTC
CASSITQGAYNEQFF
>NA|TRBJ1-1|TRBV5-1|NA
TGCGCCAGCAGCTTGGAGAGGGGGGTGAACACTGAAGCTTTCTTT
CASSLERGVNTEAFF
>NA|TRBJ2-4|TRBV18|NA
TGTGCCAGCTCGCTGGACCAACAAAACATTCAGTACTTC
CASSLDQQNIQYF
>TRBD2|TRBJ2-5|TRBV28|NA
TGTGCCAGCAGCGGAGGGGGTAGCGGGAGGTTCCAAGAGACCCAGTACTTC
CASSGGGSGRFQETQYF
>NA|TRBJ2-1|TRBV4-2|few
TGTGCCAGCAGCCAAGGAAATGAGCAGTTCTTC
CASSQGNEQFF
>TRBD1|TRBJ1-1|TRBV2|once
TGTGCCAGCAGTGCCGACAGGGTGAACACTGAAGCTTTCTTT
CASSADRVNTEAFF
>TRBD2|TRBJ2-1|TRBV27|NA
TGTGCCAGCAGTCACCGACTAGCGGGAGATGAGCAGTTCTTC
CASSHRLAGDEQFF
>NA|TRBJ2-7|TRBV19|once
TGTGCCAGTAGTATACGGTACCTAAGCTCCTACGAGCAGTACTTC
CASSIRYLSSYEQYF
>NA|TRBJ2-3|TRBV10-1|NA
TGCGCCAGCAGTGATAAGCGGACGTCTAGCACAGATACGCAGTATTTT
CASSDKRTSSTDTQYF
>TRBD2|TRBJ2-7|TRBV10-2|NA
TGCGCCAGCAGATTAGCTAGCGGCCCCCGCGAGCAGTACTTC
CASRLASGPREQYF
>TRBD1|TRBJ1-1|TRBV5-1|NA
TGCGCCAGCAGCCAAGCAGGGGGAAACACTGAAGCTTTCTTT
CASSQAGGNTEAFF
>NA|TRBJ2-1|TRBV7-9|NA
TGTGCCAGCAGCTTATGGTCCAATGAGCAGTTCTTC
CASSLWSNEQFF
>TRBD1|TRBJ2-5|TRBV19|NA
TGTGCCAGTACCAGGACAGGGAACCAAGAGACCCAGTACTTC
CASTRTGNQETQYF
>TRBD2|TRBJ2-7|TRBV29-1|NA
TGCAGCGTTGCTACGGTCTTAGCGGGAGTCGAGCAGTACTTC
CSVATVLAGVEQYF
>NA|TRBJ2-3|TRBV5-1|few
TGCGCCAGCAGCTTGGCGGGGGGCGGGAGACGTAGCACAGATACGCAGTATTTT
CASSLAGGGRRSTDTQYF